This T cell receptor beta chain was documented in a study of T cell clones after liver transplantation. Sequenced by immunoSEQ multiplex PCR; TCRdb stores in-frame clones only, minus some. Among fewer than 85,000 clones listed, around 78% were seen once. The trim removed 5 bases at V and 1 base at J, leaving 1 base unmatched. CDR1 GTSNPN and CDR2 SVGIG come from the germline V gene (reference sequence). The CDR3 is 13 amino acids. The sequenced sample was CD4+ T cells from blood, obtained at the 22-month timepoint. The receptor comes from a human patient who received a liver transplant. Some T cells may be provided by the graft donor. The rearrangement joins TRBV30 to TRBJ1-4; 7 positions agree with TRBD1. CDR3 sequence (DNA): TGTGCCTGGGGGGACAGAACTAATGAAAAACTGTTTTTT. Translated: CAWGDRTNEKLFF.